The entry below gives a single TCR beta chain sequence along with its context. Its antigen is unidentified. This sample was included in a study of cytomegalovirus exposure and HLA in healthy donors. The CDR3 contains 16 residues. Germline V gene data show CDR1 as MNHEY and CDR2 as SVGAGI. Trimming cost V 2 bases and J 1 base; bases outside gene matches: 5. Findings of the study overall: It was found in a later analysis that first-cohort TCR clusters tended to co-occur in the 90 to 150 validation repertoires.

Using immunoSEQ multiplex PCR, the repertoire was profiled, and TCRdb retains in-frame clones only, with some absent. The sample consists of 150,000 to 200,000 clones, over 65% of them appearing once. This chain uses TRBV6-5 with TRBJ1-1; 9 bases match TRBD1. The sequencing sample was made of PBMCs. The source is a man younger than 35 in good health and CMV-seropositive. The chain's CDR3 is CASSYPGQGQNTEAFF. CDR3 sequence (DNA): TGTGCCAGCAGTTACCCCGGACAGGGGCAGAACACTGAAGCTTTCTTT.